What follows are 14 T cell receptor beta chains derived from one specimen sequenced in a study of T-cell memory formation after mild COVID-19. One entry per CDR3 protein results from TCRdb running MiXCR on the 5' RACE reads. The sample lists over 350,000 distinct CDR3 sequences; approximately 15% were seen once. The sample taken for sequencing was PBMCs or a T cell subset sorted from them (not recorded which). Source of these receptors: a man aged 18 to 35 who had mild COVID-19 (a few samples of this study predate the infection). Cell type and time point are not known.

This sequence joins TRBV5-1 and TRBJ2-6, with unresolved D. The CDR3 is 15 amino acids. The ends were cut back, 3 bases at V and 0 bases at J, with 7 bases in the middle. The germline gives CDR1 SGHRS, CDR2 YFSETQ. The CDR3 region is CASSSGFSGANVLTF. The CDR3 bases are TGCGCCAGCAGCTCGGGCTTCTCTGGGGCCAACGTCCTGACTTTC.

V usage is TRBV29-1 and J usage is TRBJ2-1; D might be TRBD1 (6 bases). Trimming took 6 bases from V and 8 from J, leaving 11 bases between them. CDR3 length: 11 amino acids. Germline V gives CDR1 SQVTM, CDR2 ANQGSEA. The CDR3: CSVLQGYEQFF. The CDR3 nucleotides are TGCAGCGTGCTACAGGGCTATGAGCAGTTCTTC.

There are a few counts of this clonotype. The V and J genes are TRBV5-6 and TRBJ1-3; D is uncertain. Per the germline V gene, CDR1 is SGHDT and CDR2 is YYEEEE. V was pared by 2 bases and J by 7 bases, with 7 bases between. This CDR3 region has 12 residues. CDR3 amino acids: CASSFEENTIYF. The CDR3 nucleotides are TGTGCCAGCAGCTTCGAGGAGAACACCATATATTTT.

In this sample, this clonotype turned up a few times. This chain connects TRBV4-2 to TRBJ2-3, with a possible D match to TRBD2 (6 bases). CDR1 and CDR2 from the germline V gene are LGHNA and YNFKEQ. The CDR3 runs 16 residues. V was clipped by 1 base and J by 2 bases, with 13 bases between them. DNA for the CDR3: TGTGCCAGCAGCCAAGCACGGGGGATTCTCACAGATACGCAGTATTTT. It is translated as CASSQARGILTDTQYF.

This chain joins TRBV5-1 and TRBJ2-7; D is perhaps TRBD1 (5 bases). CDR3 size: 16 residues. V lost 0 bases, J lost 1 base, and 14 bases lay in between. CDR1 SGHRS and CDR2 YFSETQ come from the germline V gene. The chain's CDR3 is CASSLASGRASYEQYF. CDR3 in DNA: TGCGCCAGCAGCTTGGCGTCTGGCAGGGCTTCCTACGAGCAGTACTTC. Looking up the rest from reference TRBV5-1 and TRBJ2-7 gives the full variable domain: KAGVTQTPRYLIKTRGQQVTLSCSPISGHRSVSWYQQTPGQGLQFLFEYFSETQRNKGNFPGRFSGRQFSNSRSEMNVSTLELGDSALYLCASSLASGRASYEQYFGPGTRLTVT.

This clonotype has only a few counts. The V gene is TRBV11-2, the J gene TRBJ1-6, with TRBD1 as a possible D gene (6 bases). In germline, CDR1 is SGHAT, CDR2 FQNNGV. The CDR3 is 15 residues long. Deletions cut 2 bases from V and 7 bases from J, with 12 bases between. In nucleotides, the CDR3 is TGTGCCAGCAGCTTATCAGGGGCAGGGAATTCACCCCTCCACTTT. Translated, it gives CASSLSGAGNSPLHF.

The genes are TRBV29-1 and TRBJ1-1; perhaps TRBD1 as D (5 bases). Germline loops: CDR1 SQVTM, CDR2 ANQGSEA. CDR3 length: 13 residues. V lost 7 bases, J lost 4 bases, and 16 bases lay in between. The CDR3 protein is CSADSPEGTEAFF. In DNA, the CDR3 is TGCAGCGCCGACAGTCCCGAAGGCACTGAAGCTTTCTTT.

The chain joins TRBV18 to TRBJ2-1; a possible D gene is TRBD2 (5 bases). Germline assignment: CDR1 KGHSH and CDR2 LQKENI. Trimming stripped 4 bases from V and 0 bases from J, with 13 bases between. CDR3 length equals 16 residues. CDR3 amino acids: CASSRPSRSSYNEQFF. The CDR3 nucleotides are TGTGCCAGCTCACGCCCTAGCCGTAGCTCCTACAATGAGCAGTTCTTC.

There are a few counts of this clonotype. The genes are TRBV12-2 and TRBJ1-6; the D call of TRBD1 is as the table states it, not checked on the DNA. TRBV12-2 is a pseudogene locus. This CDR3 spans 16 amino acids. The CDR3, as DNA: TGTGCAAGTCGTCCCCACTTGGGACAGGGGTACACACCCCTCCACTTT. This gives the protein CASRPHLGQGYTPLHF.

This clonotype has just a few counts. This sequence joins TRBV4-1 and TRBJ2-3; D call uncertain. Germline CDR1 is MGHRA and CDR2 is YSYEKL. This CDR3 is 16 amino acids long. The V and J ends lost 0 bases and 0 bases respectively, with 10 bases between them. The CDR3 DNA reads TGCGCCAGCAGCCAAGAATGGGTTCCGAGCACAGATACGCAGTATTTT. It is translated as CASSQEWVPSTDTQYF.

CDR3 nucleotides: TGTGCCAGCTCACGAGGGACAGGGAATAGCAATCAGCCCCAGCATTTT. This encodes CASSRGTGNSNQPQHF. The rearrangement uses TRBV18 and TRBJ1-5, with 9 nucleotides matching TRBD1. The CDR3 runs to 16 residues. Germline V lookup: CDR1 KGHSH, CDR2 LQKENI. V lost 4 bases, J lost 0 bases, and 4 bases stayed unmatched.

About this clonotype: Just one base apart from a much larger clone, this may be a read error. The chain recombines TRBV7-9 with TRBJ2-2, with D uncertain. The V gene lost 1 base and the J gene lost 1 base, with 7 bases spanning the gap. This CDR3 spans 15 amino acids. CDR1 is SEHNR, CDR2 FQNEAQ, per germline (reference sequence). The CDR3 loop is CASSLEVGNTGELFF. In nucleotides, the CDR3 is TGTGCCAGCAGCTTAGAGGTGGGGAACACCGGGGAGCTGTTTTTT.

This clonotype has just a few counts. The chain recombines TRBV2 with TRBJ2-1; TRBD2 is a possible D gene (6 bases). The CDR3 consists of 15 residues. Trimming took off 4 bases at V and 0 bases at J, with 10 bases between the two ends. Germline CDR1 SNHLY, CDR2 FYNNEI. CDR3 protein: CASSGGRFSYNEQFF. The CDR3 nucleotides read TGTGCCAGCAGTGGAGGGAGGTTCTCCTACAATGAGCAGTTCTTC.

The V call is TRBV12-3 or TRBV12-4, the J call TRBJ1-6; D may be TRBD1 (5 bases). This CDR3 comprises 15 residues. Trimming took 5 bases from V and 7 from J, leaving 15 bases between them. The CDR3 DNA follows: TGTGCCAGCAGTGCAATTGGGGGACTAAATTCACCCCTCCACTTT. Its protein product is CASSAIGGLNSPLHF.